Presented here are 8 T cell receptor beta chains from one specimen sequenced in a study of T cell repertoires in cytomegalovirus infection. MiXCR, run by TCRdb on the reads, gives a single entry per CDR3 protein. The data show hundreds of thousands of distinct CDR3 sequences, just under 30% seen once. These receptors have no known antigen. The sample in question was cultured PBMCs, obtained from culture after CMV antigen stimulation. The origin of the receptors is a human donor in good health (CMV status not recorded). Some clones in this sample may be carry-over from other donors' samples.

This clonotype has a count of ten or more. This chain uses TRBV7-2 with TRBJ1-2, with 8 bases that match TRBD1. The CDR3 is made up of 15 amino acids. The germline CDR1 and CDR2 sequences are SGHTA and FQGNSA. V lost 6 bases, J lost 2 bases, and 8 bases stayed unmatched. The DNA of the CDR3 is TGTGCCAGCAGTCCCGACAGGGGCGGGAACTATGGCTACACCTTC. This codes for CASSPDRGGNYGYTF.

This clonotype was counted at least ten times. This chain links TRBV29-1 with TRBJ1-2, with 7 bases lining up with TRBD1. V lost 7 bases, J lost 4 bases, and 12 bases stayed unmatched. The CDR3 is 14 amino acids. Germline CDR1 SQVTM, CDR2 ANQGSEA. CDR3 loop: CSANPGTALYGYTF. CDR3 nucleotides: TGCAGCGCTAACCCCGGGACAGCACTCTATGGCTACACCTTC.

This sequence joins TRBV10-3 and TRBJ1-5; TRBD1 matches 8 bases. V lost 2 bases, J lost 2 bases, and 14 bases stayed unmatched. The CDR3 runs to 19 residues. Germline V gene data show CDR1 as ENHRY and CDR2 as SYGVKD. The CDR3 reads CAISEGWDRQWVGNQPQHF. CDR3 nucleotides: TGTGCCATCAGTGAGGGTTGGGACAGGCAGTGGGTTGGCAATCAGCCCCAGCATTTT.

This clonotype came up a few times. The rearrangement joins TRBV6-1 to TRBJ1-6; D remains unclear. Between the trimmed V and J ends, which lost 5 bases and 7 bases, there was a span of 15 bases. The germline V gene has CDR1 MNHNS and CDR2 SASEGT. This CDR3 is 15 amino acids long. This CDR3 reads CASSSIQVGNSPLHF. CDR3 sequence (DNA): TGTGCCAGCAGTTCAATCCAGGTTGGGAATTCACCCCTCCACTTT.

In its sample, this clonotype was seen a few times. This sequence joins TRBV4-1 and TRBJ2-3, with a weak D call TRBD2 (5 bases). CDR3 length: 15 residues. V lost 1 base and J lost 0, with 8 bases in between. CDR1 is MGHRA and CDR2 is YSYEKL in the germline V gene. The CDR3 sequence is CASSQGSGSTDTQYF. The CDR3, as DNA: TGCGCCAGCAGCCAAGGGAGCGGAAGCACAGATACGCAGTATTTT.

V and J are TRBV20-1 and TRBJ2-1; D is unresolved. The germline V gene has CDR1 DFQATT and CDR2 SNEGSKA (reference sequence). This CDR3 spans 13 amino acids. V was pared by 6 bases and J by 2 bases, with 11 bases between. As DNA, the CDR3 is TGCAGTGCCCCGGAAGTTCCCTACAATGAGCAGTTCTTC. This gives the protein CSAPEVPYNEQFF.

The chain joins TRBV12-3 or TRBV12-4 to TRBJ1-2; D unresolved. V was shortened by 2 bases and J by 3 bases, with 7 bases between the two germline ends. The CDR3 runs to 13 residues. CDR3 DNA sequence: TGTGCCAGCAGTTTAATTCCCTACTATGGCTACACCTTC. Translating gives CASSLIPYYGYTF.

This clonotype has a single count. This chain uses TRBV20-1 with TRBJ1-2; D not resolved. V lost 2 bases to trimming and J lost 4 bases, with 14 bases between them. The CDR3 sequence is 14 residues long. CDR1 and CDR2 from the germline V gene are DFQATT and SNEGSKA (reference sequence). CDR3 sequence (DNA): TGCAGTGCTAGATCCAGTCACTACTCCTATGGCTACACCTTC. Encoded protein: CSARSSHYSYGYTF.